This T cell receptor beta chain was obtained from a study of vaccination and CD4 T cells after COVID-19. As for the study in general: Of the convalescent patients, who were SARS-CoV-2 positive by nasal swab PCR, 9 or 10 had mild and one severe disease. Study-wide findings and caveats: The great majority, 304 of 307 vaccine-specific clones, proved spike mono-reactive in convalescent patients. With convalescent patients, a median roughly 88% of reactive clones emerged solely after vaccination.

Trimming took 7 bases from V and 9 from J, leaving 13 bases between them. This CDR3 has 11 residues. CDR1 is MNHEY, CDR2 SVGEGT, per germline. Sequencing of the DNA from cultured CD4+ T cells was carried out with the Oncomine TCR Beta short-read assay. TCRdb used MiXCR to reprocess the PCR reads, holding one entry per CDR3 protein. The table records about 13,000 distinct CDR3 sequences, roughly two fifths of them present only once. As for treatment: approximately 9-day PBMC culture with coronavirus spike peptide pools or control peptides (ViraFEST assay). ViraFEST sequenced TCRs after peptide-pool expansion of antigen-specific T cells. Turning to this clonotype: The target antigen is unknown.

Material: CD4+ T cells from blood, cultured in vitro, obtained after SARS-CoV-2 vaccination. The sequence derives from a human donor who had recovered from COVID-19. V usage is TRBV6-2 or TRBV6-3 and J usage is TRBJ2-7; weak D call: TRBD2 (6 bases). The CDR3 region is CASTSGVGQYF. Written as DNA, the CDR3 is TGTGCCAGCACCTCGGGGGTCGGGCAGTACTTC.